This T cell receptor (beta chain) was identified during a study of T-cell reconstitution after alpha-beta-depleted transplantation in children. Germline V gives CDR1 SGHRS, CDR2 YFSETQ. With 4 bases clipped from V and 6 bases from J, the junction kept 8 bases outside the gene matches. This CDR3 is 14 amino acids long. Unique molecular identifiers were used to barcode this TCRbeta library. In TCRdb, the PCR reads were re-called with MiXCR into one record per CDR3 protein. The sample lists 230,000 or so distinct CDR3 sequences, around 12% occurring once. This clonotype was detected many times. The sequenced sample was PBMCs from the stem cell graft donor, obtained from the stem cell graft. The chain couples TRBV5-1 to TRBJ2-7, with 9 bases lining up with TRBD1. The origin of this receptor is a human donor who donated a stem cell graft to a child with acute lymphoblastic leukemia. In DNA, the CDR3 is TGCGCCAGCAGCCCCGGACAGGGGTTTTCCGAGCAGTACTTC. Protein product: CASSPGQGFSEQYF.